This TCR beta chain derives from a study of blood T cell repertoires in COVID-19. Overall study: COVID-19 samples from acute and convalescent phases originated in the United States, Italy and Spain. From T cells, B-cell-depleted T cells, or PBMCs came the material, which was cDNA or gDNA.

In the original workflow: Using reference gene primer amplification, nucleated cell counts were estimated. The data were produced by immunoSEQ multiplex PCR, yet TCRdb's version contains in-frame clones alone and is incomplete. D and trimming come from the DNA, and the V and J calls and clone size come from that table. This table has around 130,000 clones, roughly nine tenths appearing once. The CDR3 has 14 amino acids. The V gene's germline CDR1 is LNHDA and CDR2 SQIVND (reference sequence). V was cut by 5 bases and J by 1 base, with 11 bases left in between. The chain has TRBV19 and TRBJ1-1; D remains unclear. The clonotype comes from a man between 65 and 85 years old with active or convalescent COVID-19. The sequenced sample consisted of peripheral blood. The CDR3 sequence is CASSFGGQNTEAFF. CDR3 sequence (DNA): TGTGCCAGTAGTTTTGGAGGGCAGAACACTGAAGCTTTCTTT.